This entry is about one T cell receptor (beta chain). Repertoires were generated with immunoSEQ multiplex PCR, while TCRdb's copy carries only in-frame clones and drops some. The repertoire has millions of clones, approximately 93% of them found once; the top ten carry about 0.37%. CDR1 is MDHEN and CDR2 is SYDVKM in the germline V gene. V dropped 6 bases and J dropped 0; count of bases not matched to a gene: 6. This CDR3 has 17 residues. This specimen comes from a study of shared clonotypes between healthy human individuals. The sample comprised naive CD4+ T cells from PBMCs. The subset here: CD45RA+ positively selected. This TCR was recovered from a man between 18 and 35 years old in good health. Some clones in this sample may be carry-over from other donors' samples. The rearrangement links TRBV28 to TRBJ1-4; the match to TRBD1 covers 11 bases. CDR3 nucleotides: TGTGCCAGCAGCAGGCCGGGACAGGGGGCAACTAATGAAAAACTGTTTTTT. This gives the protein CASSRPGQGATNEKLFF. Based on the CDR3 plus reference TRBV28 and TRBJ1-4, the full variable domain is DVKVTQSSRYLVKRTGEKVFLECVQDMDHENMFWYRQDPGLGLRLIYFSYDVKMKEKGDIPEGYSVSREKKERFSLILESASTNQTSMYLCASSRPGQGATNEKLFFGSGTQLSVL.